This TCR beta chain emerged from a study of tumor-infiltrating lymphocytes in primary liver carcinoma. Overall study context: Tissue type made little difference to sample yields of roughly 3.65 to 7.13 million productive TCRbeta reads.

TCR beta cDNA came from approximately 0.55 ug total RNA, primed with a constant-region primer. Libraries of TCR beta came from three nested multiplex PCR rounds with slightly modified ARM-PCR. The first two PCR rounds, around 10 cycles each, used TRBV1-TRBV30 forward primers and a C-beta reverse primer. TCRdb redid the calling of the multiplex PCR reads with MiXCR, one entry per CDR3 protein. The top ten hold roughly 27% of the sample, which has 85,000 to 100,000 distinct CDR3 sequences, about 73% seen once. Unsorted bulk tissue of roughly 20-34 mg yielded co-extracted RNA and DNA. CDR1 is SGHTA, CDR2 FQGTGA, per germline. The CDR3 contains 16 residues. Findings of the study overall: Blood's top-250-clone fraction was significantly lower than that of tumors (p = 0.039).

As regards this clonotype: The antigen is not known. A junction end diverges from the germline sequence, so it may reflect a read error.

Specimen: tumor-adjacent normal liver tissue. The sequence was collected from a man aged 35-49 years with primary liver carcinoma and hepatitis B virus infection. This chain uses TRBV7-3 with TRBJ2-3; 7 positions agree with TRBD2. CDR3 bases: TGTGCCAGCAACTTAGGTGGTAGCGGGTTCACAGATACACAGTATTTT. This gives the protein CASNLGGSGFTDTQYF.